These 18 T cell receptor beta chains came from one sample sequenced in a study of T-cell memory formation after mild COVID-19 (dated by TCRdb to 2020 to 2023). The method behind the library was 5' RACE. TCRdb names Illumina NovaSeq 6000 as the instrument used. The public reads were reprocessed in TCRdb via fastp at Q25 and MiXCR, keeping in-frame beta chains. Here each entry gathers all rows of one CDR3 protein and keeps the most common genes and DNA. This sample has around 250,000 distinct CDR3 sequences in its table, and roughly 17% of those were observed once. The leading ten clones occupy around 23% of the sample. The sample was PBMCs or a T cell subset sorted from them (not recorded which). The receptors stem from a man aged 18 to 30 who had mild COVID-19 (a few samples of this study predate the infection). The sample titles of this study are shuffled in the database, so cell type and time point are left out; the donor was told from shared clones.

This clonotype was counted once. V usage is TRBV6-6 and J usage is TRBJ2-3, with 14 bases fitting TRBD2. Per the germline V gene, CDR1 is MNHNY and CDR2 is SVGAGI (reference sequence). V dropped 6 bases and J dropped 6; count of bases not matched to a gene: 5. The CDR3 runs 15 residues. CDR3 nucleotide sequence: TGTGCCAGCAGGACTAGCGGGGGGGCCAAGGATACGCAGTATTTT. Its translation: CASRTSGGAKDTQYF.

Many counts were recorded for this clonotype. V and J are TRBV6-2 or TRBV6-3 and TRBJ2-1; TRBD2 matches 8 bases. Germline CDR1 is MNHEY and CDR2 is SVGEGT. The CDR3 runs to 14 residues. J lost 9 bases, V lost 5 bases, and 9 bases had no gene match. The CDR3 protein is CASSDLDGRAEQFF. The DNA for the CDR3 is TGTGCCAGCAGTGACCTAGACGGGAGGGCTGAGCAGTTCTTC.

This chain links TRBV2 with TRBJ1-5; D unresolved. The V and J ends lost 6 bases and 9 bases respectively, with 12 bases between them. Germline assignment: CDR1 SNHLY and CDR2 FYNNEI. This CDR3 contains 12 residues. The CDR3 is CASRDPQRPQHF. For the CDR3, the DNA is TGTGCCAGCAGGGATCCTCAGAGGCCCCAGCATTTT. The variable domain in full, with the rest retrieved from reference TRBV2 and TRBJ1-5, is EPEVTQTPSHQVTQMGQEVILRCVPISNHLYFYWYRQILGQKVEFLVSFYNNEISEKSEIFDDQFSVERPDGSNFTLKIRSTKLEDSAMYFCASRDPQRPQHFGDGTRLSIL.

CDR3 residues: CASSPRQGQAGELFF. Here the CDR3 DNA reads TGTGCCAGCAGTCCCCGGCAGGGTCAGGCCGGGGAGCTGTTTTTT. The V gene is TRBV28, the J gene TRBJ2-2; D possibly corresponds to TRBD1 (5 bases). The CDR3 has 15 amino acids. V was shortened by 5 bases and J by 6 bases, with 16 bases between the two germline ends. Germline CDR1 MDHEN, CDR2 SYDVKM. Full variable domain (rest looked up from reference TRBV28 and TRBJ2-2): DVKVTQSSRYLVKRTGEKVFLECVQDMDHENMFWYRQDPGLGLRLIYFSYDVKMKEKGDIPEGYSVSREKKERFSLILESASTNQTSMYLCASSPRQGQAGELFFGEGSRLTVL.

This clonotype turned up a few times. CDR3 in DNA: TGTGCCAGCACCCGAAGAAGGGGAATAGGGGAGACCCAGTACTTC. Its translation: CASTRRRGIGETQYF. The chain recombines TRBV12-3 or TRBV12-4 with TRBJ2-5; D perhaps matches TRBD1 (5 bases). The V end lost 7 bases, the J end lost 5 bases, and 20 bases lay between the germline ends. This CDR3 comprises 15 residues.

V and J are TRBV7-9 and TRBJ2-5; a weak D match, TRBD2 (5 bases). Germline V gene sequence: CDR1 SEHNR, CDR2 FQNEAQ (reference sequence). V gave up 0 bases and J gave up 5 bases, with 10 bases separating them. The length of the CDR3 is 14 residues. CDR3 region: CASSLAGGYETQYF. The DNA for the CDR3 is TGTGCCAGCAGCTTAGCTGGAGGTTACGAGACCCAGTACTTC.

In this sample, this clonotype turned up a few times. The chain links TRBV18 to TRBJ2-5; D tentatively fits TRBD1 or TRBD2 (5 bases each). Germline-derived CDR1 and CDR2 are KGHSH and LQKENI. The CDR3 has 15 residues. Trimming removed 3 bases at V and 4 bases at J, with 15 bases between. CDR3 sequence: CASSPRLGGLETQYF. The DNA for the CDR3 is TGTGCCAGCTCACCCCGACTTGGGGGTTTAGAGACCCAGTACTTC.

This clonotype has just a few counts. The chain joins TRBV20-1 to TRBJ2-6, with a tentative D call TRBD1 (5 bases). The CDR3 extends over 16 amino acids. From germline, CDR1 is DFQATT and CDR2 SNEGSKA (reference sequence). V lost 6 bases, J lost 0 bases, and 15 bases lay in between. The CDR3 DNA reads as TGCAGTGCCAGCCGAACAGGTATCTCTGGGGCCAACGTCCTGACTTTC. Translated, it gives CSASRTGISGANVLTF.

The rearrangement joins TRBV5-4 to TRBJ2-5, with D perhaps TRBD1 (6 bases). Germline V gene lookup returns CDR1 SGHNT and CDR2 YYREEE (reference sequence). This CDR3 region has 14 residues. The V end lost 1 base, the J end lost 7 bases, and 14 bases lay between the germline ends. This CDR3 reads CASSLRQGKVTQYF. CDR3 DNA sequence: TGTGCCAGCAGCTTGCGGCAGGGGAAGGTGACCCAGTACTTC.

This clonotype was picked up a small number of times. V usage is TRBV28 and J usage is TRBJ1-1; 7 bases agree with TRBD1. The CDR3 contains 14 residues. The ends lost 5 bases at V and 1 base at J; junction bases unmatched: 4. The V gene's germline CDR1 is MDHEN and CDR2 SYDVKM. CDR3 amino acids: CASSAPGGNTEAFF. As DNA, the CDR3 is TGTGCCAGCAGTGCCCCAGGGGGGAACACTGAAGCTTTCTTT.

This clonotype was observed a handful of times. V gene TRBV5-1 combines with J gene TRBJ2-3; 11 bases are a match to TRBD1. V lost 4 bases, J lost 4 bases, and 11 bases stayed unmatched. Per the germline V gene, CDR1 is SGHRS and CDR2 is YFSETQ. The CDR3 has 17 residues. The CDR3 loop reads CASSPGTGGYSADTQYF. The CDR3, as DNA: TGCGCCAGCAGCCCGGGGACAGGGGGTTACAGCGCAGATACGCAGTATTTT. Supplemented by reference TRBV5-1 and TRBJ2-3, the full variable domain reads KAGVTQTPRYLIKTRGQQVTLSCSPISGHRSVSWYQQTPGQGLQFLFEYFSETQRNKGNFPGRFSGRQFSNSRSEMNVSTLELGDSALYLCASSPGTGGYSADTQYFGPGTRLTVL.

This clonotype was seen many times. The J gene is TRBJ2-1, the V gene TRBV12-3 or TRBV12-4; D may be TRBD1 (6 bases). Trimming shortened V by 6 bases and J by 4 bases, and 10 bases separated the two germline ends. CDR3 length equals 13 residues. The CDR3 DNA reads as TGTGCCAGCAGCCCGGACAGATACAATGAGCAGTTCTTC. It translates to CASSPDRYNEQFF.

This clonotype appeared a few times. This chain joins TRBV4-3 and TRBJ2-7, with 7 positions matching TRBD2. The V and J ends lost 1 base and 6 bases, in that order; junction bases with no gene match: 15. Germline V gives CDR1 LGHNA, CDR2 YSLEER. There are 17 residues in the CDR3. The CDR3: CASSQVNPFSGSIEQYV. The CDR3 coding sequence is TGCGCCAGCAGCCAAGTTAATCCCTTTAGCGGGTCTATCGAGCAGTACGTC.

This clonotype was seen a handful of times. DNA of the CDR3: TGTGCCAGCAGCTTAGGGGCCAGCCTTTCCGAGCAGTACTTC. This translates into CASSLGASLSEQYF. The V call is TRBV7-9, the J call TRBJ2-7; D uncertain. V lost 1 base to trimming and J lost 6 bases, with 13 bases between them. CDR3 length: 14 amino acids. CDR1 and CDR2 from the germline V gene are SEHNR and FQNEAQ (reference sequence). The full variable domain, completed using reference TRBV7-9 and TRBJ2-7, is DTGVSQNPRHKITKRGQNVTFRCDPISEHNRLYWYRQTLGQGPEFLTYFQNEAQLEKSRLLSDRFSAERPKGSFSTLEIQRTEQGDSAMYLCASSLGASLSEQYFGPGTRLTVT.

The rearrangement uses TRBV6-5 and TRBJ1-1; no reliable D call. Per the germline V gene, CDR1 is MNHEY and CDR2 is SVGAGI. With 2 bases removed from V and 3 bases from J, the gap between germline ends came to 10 bases. The CDR3 runs to 14 residues. For the CDR3, the DNA is TGTGCCAGCAGTTACAGGGTATGGGACACTGAAGCTTTCTTT. Translation: CASSYRVWDTEAFF.

The chain couples TRBV29-1 to TRBJ2-1, with D possibly matching TRBD1 (5 bases). Per the germline V gene, CDR1 is SQVTM and CDR2 is ANQGSEA. The CDR3 extends over 14 amino acids. V lost 4 bases to trimming and J lost 6 bases, with 16 bases between them. The CDR3 spells CSVVRQGGINEQFF. The CDR3 DNA sequence: TGCAGCGTTGTGCGTCAGGGCGGAATCAATGAGCAGTTCTTC.

The V and J genes are TRBV6-6 and TRBJ1-5, with 7 bases aligning to TRBD1. The CDR3 spans 14 residues. V shed 5 bases and J 0 bases; nucleotides not matched to a gene: 1. CDR1 MNHNY and CDR2 SVGAGI come from the germline V gene (reference sequence). The CDR3 is CASSQGDSNQPQHF. In nucleotides, the CDR3 is TGTGCCAGCAGTCAGGGGGATAGCAATCAGCCCCAGCATTTT.

In its sample, this clonotype was seen a few times. The rearrangement joins TRBV7-7 to TRBJ2-1, with TRBD2 identical over 14 bases. Losses at the gene ends were 5 bases for V and 3 bases for J; bases not matched to a gene: 3. CDR3 length: 16 residues. CDR1 is SSHAT, CDR2 FNYEAQ, per germline (reference sequence). CDR3 nucleotides: TGTGCCAGCAGCCAAGGACTAGCGGGGGGCTACAATGAGCAGTTCTTC. It is translated as CASSQGLAGGYNEQFF.